This T cell receptor beta chain emerged from a study of blood T cells in healthy people across ages (dated by TCRdb to about 2015). Study-wide context: In model experiments, template switching captured roughly one uniquely barcoded TCR beta cDNA molecule for every two T cells. The study analyzed two additional independent replicas of 1 million unique cDNA reads from the same blood draw for two donors, one aged 18 to 29 and one aged 80 or older. To avoid experimental bias, donors of different ages were spread randomly across the sequencing lanes. The donors were split into four age groups: young (average around 17 years), middle-aged (more than 35), aged (approximately 60) and long-lived (about 82). To track age-related changes in TCR beta repertoire diversity, the study relied on deep sequencing normalized with unique cDNA molecular identifiers.

The roughly 42 donors, aged about 6 to 95 years, were systemically healthy Caucasian individuals from Russia. Each donor gave 9 to 10 milliliters of peripheral blood, collected into EDTA-treated Vacutainer tubes. Ficoll-Paque density-gradient centrifugation was used to isolate PBMCs, with at least 6 million per sample. Trizol reagent was used to extract total RNA from PBMCs, with at least 5 micrograms per sample. For every donor, flow cytometry on a PBMC aliquot measured the percentage of naive CD45RAhigh/CD27high T cells. This clonotype was found a few times. Which antigen it targets is not known. No base quality information exists; no much larger clone differs at one position. The germline ends are 8 bases apart after V is trimmed by 2 bases and J by 0 bases. The CDR3, from cysteine to phenylalanine, totals 15 residues. The sequence is cut down to CDR3 DNA, 45 bases in frame from base 1. The germline V gene (reference sequence) yields MNHNY for CDR1 and SVGAGI for CDR2.

Receptor libraries were prepared by 5' RACE. The listed sequencing device is Illumina HiSeq 2500. A second PCR of about 6 to 11 cycles was run with a J-beta primer mix and a sample-barcoded 5' primer. Each TCR beta cDNA molecule received a unique molecular identifier from a template-switch 5' adaptor carrying 12 random nucleotides. At least 2.5 million CDR3-containing paired-end reads were obtained from each sample. The Mint cDNA synthesis kit, primed by a TRBC-specific oligonucleotide, was used to synthesize first-strand cDNA from all RNA. After uracil-DNA glycosylase treatment, a first 18-cycle PCR used universal primers M1SS and BC2_uni_R on all cDNA. Concerning the study's data processing: For normalization, 1 million high-quality reads were randomly selected from each sample, with every read carrying a distinct molecular identifier. Instead of being binned into consensus sequences, reads that shared molecular identifiers were thrown out. MiTCR, with a Q25 quality threshold and the strictest error-elimination algorithm, was used for CDR3 identification, clonotype clustering and error correction. A nonparametric unseen species model with Euler transformation was used to estimate lower-bound total TCR beta diversity. TCRdb took the public reads, trimmed them with fastp at Q25, ran MiXCR for clone calling and kept in-frame beta chains. Each CDR3 protein appears once, grouped with its most common genes and DNA. These V and J calls rely on TCRdb rather than the paper's analysis. This sample is represented by roughly 1.5 million distinct CDR3 sequences; roughly two fifths of them were singletons. In total, the top ten clones hold roughly 3.7% of the sample.

Broader findings and caveats from the paper: Observed TCR beta diversity per million T cells fell roughly linearly with age, and a significant reduction was already apparent by age roughly 40. Compared with the aged group, the long-lived group had more naive CD4+ T cells, fewer expanded clones and increased TCR diversity, a pattern suggesting age selection. A strong correlation was found between observed TCR beta diversity and the percentage of naive T cells measured by flow cytometry. Bulk unsorted PBMC profiling prevented conclusive comparison of naive and antigen-experienced compartments. Donor CMV infection status was unknown, potentially confounding age-related changes in expanded clonotypes. Total diversity estimates from one million sequenced T cells were considered lower bounds and underestimates.

The TCR sequence derives from a young woman in good health. Sequencing used blood. The sequence joins TRBV6-6 to TRBJ1-3, with the D gene call left open. The CDR3 loop reads CASSYGVYSGNTIYF. The DNA sequence follows: TGTGCCAGCAGTTACGGAGTATACTCTGGAAACACCATATATTTT.